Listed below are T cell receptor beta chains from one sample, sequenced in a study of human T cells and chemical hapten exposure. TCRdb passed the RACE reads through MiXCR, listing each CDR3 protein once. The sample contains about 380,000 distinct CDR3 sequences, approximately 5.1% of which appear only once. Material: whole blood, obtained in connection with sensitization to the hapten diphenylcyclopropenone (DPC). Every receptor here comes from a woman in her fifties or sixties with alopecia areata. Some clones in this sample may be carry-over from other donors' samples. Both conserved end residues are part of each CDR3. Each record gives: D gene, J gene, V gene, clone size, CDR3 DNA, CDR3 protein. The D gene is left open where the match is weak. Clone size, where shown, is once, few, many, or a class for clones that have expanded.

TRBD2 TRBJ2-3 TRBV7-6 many TGTGCTATTCAAGCCCTAGCGGGAGTGTCAGATACGCAGTATTTT CAIQALAGVSDTQYF
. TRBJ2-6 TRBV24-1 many TGTGCCACCAGTGAGGCGGCAGGGACCGGGGCCAACGTCCTGACTTTC CATSEAAGTGANVLTF
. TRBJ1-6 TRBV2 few TGTGCCAGCACCCCAGGAGGGATCGGTTCACCCCTCCACTTT CASTPGGIGSPLHF
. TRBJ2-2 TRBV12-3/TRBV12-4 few TGTGCCAGCAGCTCGAGAAGCGCGAACACCGGGGAGCTGTTTTTT CASSSRSANTGELFF
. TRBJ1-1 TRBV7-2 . TGTGCCAGCAGCTTAGGAATTGGGGACCAAGCTTTCTTT CASSLGIGDQAFF
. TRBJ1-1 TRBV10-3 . TGTGCCATCAGCCCCTCGACGACAAAGACTGAAGCTTTCTTT CAISPSTTKTEAFF
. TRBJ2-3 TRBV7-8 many TGTGCCAGCAGCCCCCCGCAAGCTAGCACAGATACGCAGTATTTT CASSPPQASTDTQYF
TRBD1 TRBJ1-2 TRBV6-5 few TGTGCCAGCAGTTACAAGGGGACAGGGGACGGCTACACCTTC CASSYKGTGDGYTF
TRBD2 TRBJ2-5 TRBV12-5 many TGTGCTAGTGGCCCCCGCGGGGGGGGACATGGTGAGACCCAGTACTTC CASGPRGGGHGETQYF
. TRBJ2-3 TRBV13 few TGTGCCAGCAGTCAGCTAGGGACGGTTACGCAGTATTTT CASSQLGTVTQYF
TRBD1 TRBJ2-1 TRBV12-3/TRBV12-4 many TGTGCCAGCAGTCTCGGGACAGGCAATGAGCAGTTCTTC CASSLGTGNEQFF
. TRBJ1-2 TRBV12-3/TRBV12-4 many TGTGCCAGCAGTTTGGGTGCAGGGTTAGGAAATGGCTACACCTTC CASSLGAGLGNGYTF
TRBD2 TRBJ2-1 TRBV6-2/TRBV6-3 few TGTGCCAGCAGAGCGGGAGGACAATACAATGAGCAGTTCTTC CASRAGGQYNEQFF
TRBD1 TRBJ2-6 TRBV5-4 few TGTGCCAGCAGCTTAGGACAGGGGGCGAACGGGGCCAACGTCCTGACTTTC CASSLGQGANGANVLTF
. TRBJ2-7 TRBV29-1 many TGCAGCGTTGGTGGCGGACTTTCCTACGAGCAGTACTTC CSVGGGLSYEQYF
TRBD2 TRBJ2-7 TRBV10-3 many TGTGCCATCAGGGGGGGGACGGGCAACGAGGAGCAGTACTTC CAIRGGTGNEEQYF
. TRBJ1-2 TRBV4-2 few TGTGCCAGCAGCGCCACTGGAGGAAACTATGGCTACACCTTC CASSATGGNYGYTF
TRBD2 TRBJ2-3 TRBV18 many TGTGCCAGCTCACCACTGTTGCTAGCGGGGATCACAGATACGCAGTATTTT CASSPLLLAGITDTQYF
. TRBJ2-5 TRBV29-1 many TGCAGCGTTGAAAACATGTTATCTGAGACCCAGTACTTC CSVENMLSETQYF
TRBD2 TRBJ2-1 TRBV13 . TGTGCCAGCAGCCCGCCCGGGACTAGCGGGAAAAATGAGCAGTTCTTC CASSPPGTSGKNEQFF
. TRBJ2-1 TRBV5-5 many TGTGCCAGCAGTTTCCGGGACAACTCCTACAATGAGCAGTTCTTC CASSFRDNSYNEQFF
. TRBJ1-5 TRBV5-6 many TGTGCCAGCAGCTTCGGGGATCAGCCCCAGCATTTT CASSFGDQPQHF
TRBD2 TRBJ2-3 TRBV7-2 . TGTGCCAGCAGTCTGGGACTATACACAGATACGCAGTATTTT CASSLGLYTDTQYF
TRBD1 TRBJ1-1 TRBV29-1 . TGCAGCTCTGACAGGGCCCACACTGAAGCTTTCTTT CSSDRAHTEAFF
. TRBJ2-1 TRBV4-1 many TGCGCCAGCAGCCAAGAGGTGAAAAGACTACTCTCCTACAATGAGCAGTTCTTC CASSQEVKRLLSYNEQFF
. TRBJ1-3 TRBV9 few TGTGCCAGCAGCGTAGGAGACGGCGGAAACACCATATATTTT CASSVGDGGNTIYF
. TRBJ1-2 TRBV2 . TGTGCCAGCAGTGTCGGCTTCACCTATGGCTACACCTTC CASSVGFTYGYTF